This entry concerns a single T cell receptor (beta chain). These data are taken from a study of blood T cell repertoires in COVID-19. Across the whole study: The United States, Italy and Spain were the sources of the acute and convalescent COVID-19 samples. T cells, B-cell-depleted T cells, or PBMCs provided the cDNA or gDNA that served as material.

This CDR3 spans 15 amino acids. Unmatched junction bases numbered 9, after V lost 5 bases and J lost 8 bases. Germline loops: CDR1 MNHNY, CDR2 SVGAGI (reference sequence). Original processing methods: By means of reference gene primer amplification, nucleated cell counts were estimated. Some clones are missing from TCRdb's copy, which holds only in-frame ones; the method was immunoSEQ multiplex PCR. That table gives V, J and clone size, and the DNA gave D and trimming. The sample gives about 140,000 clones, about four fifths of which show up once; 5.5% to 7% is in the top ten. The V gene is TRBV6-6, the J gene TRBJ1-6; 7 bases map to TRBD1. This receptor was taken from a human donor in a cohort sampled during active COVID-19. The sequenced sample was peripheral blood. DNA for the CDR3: TGTGCCAGCAGTCTCTCAGGGGGGCATGATTCACCCCTCCACTTT. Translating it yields CASSLSGGHDSPLHF.